A single sample gave rise to the 12 T cell receptor beta chains below, sequenced in a study of T cell repertoires in cytomegalovirus infection. In TCRdb, the reads were re-called with MiXCR into one record per CDR3 protein. The sample carries about 830,000 distinct CDR3 sequences, approximately 32% recorded once. Their specific antigens are unknown. The sequences come from cultured CD8+ T cells from PBMCs, collected from culture after CMV antigen stimulation. These receptors originate from a human donor in good health (CMV status not recorded). Some clones in this sample may be carry-over from other donors' samples.

J is TRBJ2-7 and V is TRBV2; 8 bases map to TRBD2. The ends lost 1 base at V and 0 bases at J; junction bases unmatched: 5. Germline-derived CDR1 and CDR2 are SNHLY and FYNNEI. CDR3 length: 16 residues. In nucleotides, the CDR3 is TGTGCCAGCAGTGAAGATTTAGCGGGGAGCTCCTACGAGCAGTACGTC. Amino acids: CASSEDLAGSSYEQYV.

This chain uses TRBV29-1 with TRBJ2-7; 8 bases agree with TRBD1. The trim removed 2 bases at V and 6 bases at J, leaving 12 bases unmatched. CDR1 and CDR2 from the germline V gene are SQVTM and ANQGSEA. The CDR3 covers 15 residues. The CDR3 spells CSVESILDRAGEQYF. The CDR3 bases are TGCAGCGTTGAAAGTATTTTGGACAGGGCGGGCGAGCAGTACTTC.

The table lists this clonotype with a few counts. The V call is TRBV14, the J call TRBJ1-2; 7 bases align to TRBD1. V dropped 4 bases and J dropped 8; count of bases not matched to a gene: 7. The CDR3 extends over 13 amino acids. Per the germline V gene, CDR1 is SGHDN and CDR2 is FVKESK. CDR3 bases: TGTGCCAGCAGCCCCCGACAGGGTTGGGGCTACACCTTC. Protein sequence: CASSPRQGWGYTF.

This sequence joins TRBV6-2 or TRBV6-3 and TRBJ2-7; possibly TRBD1 for D (6 bases). Trimming stripped 10 bases from V and 3 bases from J, with 13 bases between. CDR1 and CDR2 from the germline V gene are MNHEY and SVGEGT. CDR3 size: 12 residues. CDR3 loop: CANSPGVYEQYV. Here the CDR3 DNA reads TGTGCCAACAGCCCAGGGGTCTACGAGCAGTACGTC.

There are a few counts of this clonotype. The V gene is TRBV6-1, the J gene TRBJ2-1; 11 nucleotides match TRBD2. CDR3 length equals 16 residues. CDR1 and CDR2 from the germline V gene are MNHNS and SASEGT. J lost 5 bases, V lost 4 bases, and 7 bases had no gene match. CDR3 nucleotides: TGTGCCAGCAGTGTATTGACTAGCGGGGCGCACAATGAGCAGTTCTTC. Its translation is CASSVLTSGAHNEQFF.

V is TRBV19 and J is TRBJ2-7, with D tentatively TRBD2 (5 bases). This CDR3 has 14 residues. Looked up from germline, CDR1 is LNHDA and CDR2 is SQIVND (reference sequence). The V and J ends lost 2 bases and 5 bases respectively, with 13 bases between them. The CDR3 nucleotides are TGTGCCAGTAGTATATTGGCGGGTGATCACGAGCAGTACTTC. Residues: CASSILAGDHEQYF.

The chain carries TRBV11-2 and TRBJ2-7; D call uncertain. CDR1 SGHAT and CDR2 FQNNGV come from the germline V gene. The CDR3 contains 11 residues. Trimming took 10 bases from V and 0 from J, leaving 7 bases between them. The CDR3 nucleotides read TGTGCCACCCCGGCCTCCTACGAGCAGTACGTC. It translates to CATPASYEQYV.

To note about this clonotype: The junction differs from germline at one of its ends, possibly a read error. In DNA form, the CDR3 reads TGTGCCGGCAGCTCCAACAGGATTGCAACTAATGAAAAACTGTTTTTT. Translated, it gives CAGSSNRIATNEKLFF. This chain connects TRBV7-9 to TRBJ1-4; a weak D match, TRBD1 (5 bases). The CDR3 is 16 amino acids. Germline lookup yields CDR1 SEHNR and CDR2 FQNEAQ (reference sequence).

This clonotype has a count of ten or more. The chain combines TRBV7-2 with TRBJ2-7; 9 nucleotides line up with TRBD1. CDR3 size: 15 residues. Germline V gives CDR1 SGHTA, CDR2 FQGNSA. The J segment lost 3 bases and the V segment lost 5 bases, leaving 8 bases of the junction unmatched. CDR3: CASSPQTGGIYEQYV. In DNA, the CDR3 is TGTGCCAGCAGCCCCCAGACAGGGGGAATCTACGAGCAGTACGTC.

Concerning this clonotype itself: A much bigger clone sits one base away, suggesting this may be a read error. The chain employs TRBV6-2 or TRBV6-3 and TRBJ2-7, with D perhaps TRBD1 (5 bases). The CDR3 length is 13 residues. V lost 10 bases, J lost 1 base, and 14 bases lay in between. Germline V gene sequence: CDR1 MNHEY, CDR2 SVGEGT. The CDR3 region is CANRRTGSYEQYV. CDR3 DNA: TGTGCCAACAGAAGAACAGGTTCCTACGAGCAGTACGTC.

The chain employs TRBV4-1 and TRBJ1-1; the D is unclear. This CDR3 has 14 amino acids. Trimming took off 1 base at V and 9 bases at J, with 15 bases between the two ends. CDR1 is MGHRA and CDR2 is YSYEKL in the germline V gene. As DNA, the CDR3 is TGCGCCAGCAGCCAAGGGGTACAATCTGGACAAGCTTTCTTT. Residues: CASSQGVQSGQAFF.

The table lists this clonotype with many counts. The rearrangement joins TRBV19 to TRBJ2-5, with 7 positions matching TRBD1. In germline, CDR1 is LNHDA, CDR2 SQIVND (reference sequence). The CDR3 consists of 13 residues. The junction had 3 bases not matched to a gene; V was cut back by 4 bases and J by 4 bases. The CDR3, as DNA: TGTGCCAGTAGTACATGGACAGGAGAGACCCAGTACTTC. It yields the protein CASSTWTGETQYF.